This entry concerns a single T cell receptor beta chain. In this sample, this clonotype turned up many times. What this receptor recognizes is not known. It has no much larger one-base neighbor in the sample; base qualities were not kept. Preparation of the library involved PCR. The listed sequencing device is Illumina HiSeq 2500. TCR library preparation used molecular barcoding, with unique molecular identifiers applied to normalize quantification of the TCRbeta repertoire. TCRdb reprocessing: public reads trimmed at Q25 with fastp, clones called with MiXCR, in-frame beta chains kept. Identical CDR3 proteins give one entry, which carries the most common genes and DNA. The sample table records hundreds of thousands of distinct CDR3 sequences; approximately 12% of these occur just once. The leading ten clones occupy approximately 2% of the sample. Reading the label with the study, this specimen's treatment or condition is: allogeneic hematopoietic cell transplantation with graft depleted of TCRalphabeta T cells and CD19 B cells. The transplant recipients were children given TCRalphabeta/CD19-depleted allogeneic hematopoietic cell grafts.

The germline V and J ends show losses of 4 bases and 3 bases respectively, and no gene match explains 7 bases of the junction. The CDR3 numbers 15 residues from cysteine through phenylalanine. The sequence is cut down to CDR3 DNA, 45 bases in frame from base 1. Taken from the germline V gene, the CDR1 and CDR2 loops are SGDLS and YYNGEE. This entry is derived from a study of T-cell reconstitution after alpha-beta-depleted transplantation in children (dated by TCRdb to about 2016). Notes on the research overall: T-cell immune reconstitution after TCRalphabeta/CD19-depleted allogeneic hematopoietic cell transplantation in children was quantitatively tracked in the study by means of TCR repertoire profiling. Beyond this particular receptor, the publication reports: The frequencies of hyperexpanded clones fell over the following months, and after one year, T-cell counts and TCRbeta diversity were mostly attributed to newly produced T cells. In some patients, the high TCRbeta diversity seen at day 60 was put down to recipient T cells and intrathymic progenitors that had survived conditioning. The apparently early alphabetaT-cell count recovery about two months after transplant was reportedly dependent on only several hundred rapidly expanded clones derived from non-depleted graft cells.

The source material was PBMCs, mostly from graft donor cells, sampled 360 days after TCRalphabeta/CD19-depleted stem cell transplant. The sequence is built from TRBV9 and TRBJ2-3, and 8 junctional nucleotides match TRBD1. The receptor was derived from a male patient younger than 18 who had a stem cell transplant for acute myeloid leukemia, so the T cells may come from the graft donor. Here the CDR3 is given as CASSHPGQATDTQYF. The DNA is as follows: TGTGCCAGCAGCCATCCGGGACAGGCGACAGATACGCAGTATTTT.